This T cell receptor (beta chain) is drawn from a study of type 1 regulatory T cells (dated by TCRdb to the early 2020s). Regarding the complete study: An in vitro protocol by which a Tr1-enriched, alloantigen-specific CD4 T cell product named T-allo10 was generated was characterized in the study. Patients with hematological malignancies who were receiving allogeneic hematopoietic stem cell transplantation were the group in which T-allo10 was being clinically evaluated.

CDR1 and CDR2, per the germline V gene (reference sequence), are SEHNR and FQNEAQ. Counted from cysteine to phenylalanine, this CDR3 has 16 amino acids. The CDR3 DNA has 48 bases and is translated from base 1. The junction shows trimming of 4 bases on V and 2 bases on J, plus 16 bases between the germline ends. Instrument on record: Illumina MiSeq. Clones were called with MiXCR by TCRdb after fastp trimmed the public reads at Q25, and only in-frame beta chains were retained. Identical CDR3 proteins give one entry, which carries the most common genes and DNA. Present in this sample are roughly 71,000 distinct CDR3 sequences, 63% of which were seen just once. About 7.3% of the sample rests with the top ten. Donor-derived T-allo10 cells were described as specific for host alloantigens, anergic, and capable of alloantigen-specific suppression. On this clonotype: This receptor's antigen is unknown. No qualities accompany the bases; no much larger clone lies one base away.

The sample consisted of cultured T cells, either the whole culture or a sorted T cell fraction (not recorded which). What the cell subset or site label conveys for this sample: Tr1-enriched cell product generated in vitro against host alloantigens. This receptor chain uses TRBV7-9 and TRBJ2-3; TRBD2 is possibly the D segment (6 matching bases). The receptor was derived from a human donor in good health. The CDR3 corresponds to CASSSRIAEITDTQYF. The DNA sequence follows: TGTGCCAGCAGCTCCCGGATAGCGGAGATCACAGATACGCAGTATTTT.